This T cell receptor beta chain was retrieved from a study of CD8+ T cells in alopecia areata. The overall study: Those patients who were treated received oral tofacitinib, which was given at 5 to 10 mg twice daily for moderate-to-severe alopecia areata. Overall study findings and caveats: Among the cells sequenced in scalp samples are also the resident alphabeta T cells of normal skin. Affected lesional scalp, above all in alopecia totalis/universalis, was more clonal than normal scalp.

Reverse transcribed after extraction, RNA yielded cDNA as the sequencing template. Here immunoSEQ multiplex PCR was the method, and the copy in TCRdb shows in-frame clones only, minus some. The sample has about 200,000 clones; 50% to 60% are singletons. This clone was counted only a few times. The antigen is undetermined. The sorting of PBMCs gave CD4+ and CD8+ T cells. V was trimmed by 6 bases and J by 1 base, leaving 18 bases between them. From germline, CDR1 is SQVTM and CDR2 ANQGSEA. This CDR3 comprises 15 residues. The chain combines TRBV29-1 with TRBJ1-1; TRBD1 might be the D (5 bases). The sample in question was CD4+ T cells sorted from blood, obtained at week 0. The origin of this receptor is a human donor with alopecia areata. In DNA, the CDR3 is TGCAGCGTCTTTTCTGAAGCAGGGAGGAACACTGAAGCTTTCTTT. Protein product: CSVFSEAGRNTEAFF.